Sequencing of this T cell receptor beta chain was carried out in a study of blood T cell repertoires in COVID-19. In the authors' methods: Nucleated cell number was recorded as an estimate derived from reference gene primer amplification. TCRdb keeps only in-frame clones here, not all; method: immunoSEQ multiplex PCR. The DNA gave D and trimming, while V, J and clone size come from that table. The sample includes about 180,000 clones, just over 85% of them seen just once. The receptor was isolated from a man aged 45-60 years with active or convalescent COVID-19. Sample: peripheral blood.

For the CDR3, the DNA is TGTGCCTGGGTCAGAGGCCGTACACTCGTTACTGAAGCTTTCTTT. It translates to CAWVRGRTLVTEAFF. V gene TRBV30 combines with J gene TRBJ1-1; D call uncertain. Per the germline V gene, CDR1 is GTSNPN and CDR2 is SVGIG (reference sequence). The CDR3 runs to 15 residues. V lost 5 bases and J 5 bases, leaving 21 bases between the germline ends.